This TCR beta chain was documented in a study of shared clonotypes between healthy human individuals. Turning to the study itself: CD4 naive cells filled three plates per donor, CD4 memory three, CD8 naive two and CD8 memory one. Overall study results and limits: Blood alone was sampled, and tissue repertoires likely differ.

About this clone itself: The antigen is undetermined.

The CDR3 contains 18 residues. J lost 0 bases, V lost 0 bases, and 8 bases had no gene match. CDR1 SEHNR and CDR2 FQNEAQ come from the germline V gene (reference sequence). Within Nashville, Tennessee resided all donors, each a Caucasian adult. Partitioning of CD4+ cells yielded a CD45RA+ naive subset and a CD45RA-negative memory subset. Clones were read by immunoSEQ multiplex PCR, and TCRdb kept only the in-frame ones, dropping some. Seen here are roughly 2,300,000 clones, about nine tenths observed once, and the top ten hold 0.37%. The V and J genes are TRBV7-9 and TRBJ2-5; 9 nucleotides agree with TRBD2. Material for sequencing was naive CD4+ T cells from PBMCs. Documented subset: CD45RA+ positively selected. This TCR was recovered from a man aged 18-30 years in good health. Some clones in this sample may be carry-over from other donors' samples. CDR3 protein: CASSLAQRASGNQETQYF. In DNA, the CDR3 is TGTGCCAGCAGCTTAGCCCAACGGGCTAGCGGGAACCAAGAGACCCAGTACTTC.